The 15 T cell receptor beta chains presented below share a single source sample, sequenced in a study of blood T cell repertoires in COVID-19. Assay: immunoSEQ multiplex PCR; the TCRdb copy retains only in-frame clones and omits some. This table holds 310,000 or so clones, roughly nine tenths found once. The sample comprised peripheral blood. These receptors came from a woman aged 25 to 45 with COVID-19, enrolled during active disease.

The chain recombines TRBV5-1 with TRBJ1-2; no firm D call. CDR1 and CDR2 (germline): SGHRS, YFSETQ. Trimming removed 4 bases from V and 7 bases from J, with 20 bases in between. This CDR3 is built from 15 residues. As DNA, the CDR3 is TGCGCCAGCAGCCCCCGGGAAAGGGCTGCTGGTGGCTACACCTTC. Translated, it gives CASSPRERAAGGYTF.

The chain has TRBV21-1 and TRBJ1-5; TRBD1, the table's D call, was not compared with the DNA. TRBV21-1 represents a pseudogene. This CDR3 is built from 10 residues. CDR3 amino acids: CAAQYQPQHF. The CDR3, as DNA: TGTGCCGCCCAGTACCAGCCCCAGCATTTT.

CDR3 protein: CSVGQGAGPQHF. CDR3 coding DNA: TGCAGCGTGGGACAGGGTGCAGGGCCCCAGCATTTT. The rearrangement links TRBV29-1 to TRBJ1-5, with 9 bases lining up with TRBD1. CDR3 length: 12 amino acids. V lost 6 bases, J lost 9 bases, and 6 bases stayed unmatched. CDR1 SQVTM and CDR2 ANQGSEA come from the germline V gene. Full variable domain (remainder filled in from reference TRBV29-1 and TRBJ1-5): SAVISQKPSRDICQRGTSLTIQCQVDSQVTMMFWYRQQPGQSLTLIATANQGSEATYESGFVIDKFPISRPNLTFSTLTVSNMSPEDSSIYLCSVGQGAGPQHFGDGTRLSIL.

The chain employs TRBV5-5 and TRBJ2-3; D gene unclear. Germline V gives CDR1 SGHKS, CDR2 YYEKEE (reference sequence). V lost 0 bases and J lost 6, with 14 bases in between. CDR3 length equals 15 residues. The CDR3 nucleotides are TGTGCCAGCAGCTTGGCACGCCCGGAGACGGATACGCAGTATTTT. Protein product: CASSLARPETDTQYF.

A note on this clone: At one of its ends the junction is not consistent with the germline gene, which may arise from a read error. J is TRBJ1-1 and V is TRBV4-1, with D unclear. The CDR3 contains 13 residues. Germline V gene sequence: CDR1 MGHRA, CDR2 YSYEKL. Here the CDR3 DNA reads TGCGTCAGCAGCTTCGGGTCCTACACTGAAGCTTTCTTT. It is translated as CVSSFGSYTEAFF.

J is TRBJ1-2 and V is TRBV5-6, with unresolved D. Germline-derived CDR1 and CDR2 are SGHDT and YYEEEE. This CDR3 is 13 amino acids long. The V end was cut by 0 bases, the J end by 4 bases, with 7 bases between. CDR3 region: CASSLEPSYGYTF. The CDR3, as DNA: TGTGCCAGCAGCTTGGAGCCTTCCTATGGCTACACCTTC.

This rearrangement joins TRBV30 to TRBJ2-7, with 7 bases matching TRBD2. CDR3 length equals 16 residues. Germline CDR1 GTSNPN, CDR2 SVGIG (reference sequence). V lost 0 bases and J lost 2; bases outside the gene matches: 10. The CDR3 bases are TGTGCCTGGAGTGTACCGTGGACTAGAGGGGCCTACGAGCAGTACTTC. This codes for CAWSVPWTRGAYEQYF.

This clone was detected ten times or more. This chain connects TRBV7-2 to TRBJ1-1; the match to TRBD1 covers 8 bases. V was clipped by 4 bases and J by 5 bases; unmatched bases: 9. The CDR3 loop spans 15 amino acids. Germline CDR1 is SGHTA and CDR2 is FQGNSA. The CDR3 coding sequence is TGTGCCAGCAGCTATCCTACAGGGGGAAGAACTGAAGCTTTCTTT. Translated: CASSYPTGGRTEAFF.

J is TRBJ2-5 and V is TRBV28; 7 bases are a match to TRBD2. Germline lookup yields CDR1 MDHEN and CDR2 SYDVKM. J was trimmed by 1 base and V by 6 bases; bases with no gene match: 11. CDR3 size: 16 residues. Here the CDR3 reads CASRDPQRDLQETQYF. The CDR3 region has the DNA TGTGCCAGCAGAGATCCCCAGCGGGACCTCCAAGAGACCCAGTACTTC.

The J gene is TRBJ2-2, the V gene TRBV2; 7 nucleotides match TRBD2. The CDR3 is made up of 13 amino acids. The junction had 3 bases not matched to a gene; V was cut back by 5 bases and J by 6 bases. Germline CDR1 is SNHLY and CDR2 is FYNNEI. The CDR3 DNA sequence: TGTGCCAGCAGTTACCGGGAGGCCGGGGAGCTGTTTTTT. Its protein product is CASSYREAGELFF.

The V and J genes are TRBV18 and TRBJ2-1; 8 nucleotides align to TRBD2. V dropped 5 bases and J dropped 5; count of bases not matched to a gene: 11. The CDR3 has 16 residues. CDR1 is KGHSH and CDR2 is LQKENI in the germline V gene. DNA for the CDR3: TGTGCCAGCTCAGGGGGTGGAGCGGGAGCAAACAATGAGCAGTTCTTC. It encodes CASSGGGAGANNEQFF.

The chain employs TRBV5-1 and TRBJ1-2, with TRBD1 identical over 7 bases. V dropped 4 bases and J dropped 4; count of bases not matched to a gene: 7. CDR1 SGHRS and CDR2 YFSETQ come from the germline V gene. The CDR3 contains 14 residues. CDR3 DNA: TGCGCCAGCAGCGTAGGAGGGACAGCCTATGGCTACACCTTC. It specifies CASSVGGTAYGYTF.

This chain uses TRBV11-2 with TRBJ2-2; D may be TRBD2 (5 bases). This CDR3 has 17 residues. V was pared by 4 bases and J by 1 base, with 16 bases between. The germline V gene has CDR1 SGHAT and CDR2 FQNNGV. CDR3 sequence reads: CASSSLSWRLNTGELFF. Here the CDR3 DNA reads TGTGCCAGCAGCTCCCTAAGTTGGAGGCTGAACACCGGGGAGCTGTTTTTT.

V gene TRBV5-1 combines with J gene TRBJ2-7; 12 bases map to TRBD2. The ends lost 4 bases at V and 5 bases at J; junction bases unmatched: 16. The CDR3 totals 18 residues. The germline V gene has CDR1 SGHRS and CDR2 YFSETQ. The CDR3 DNA follows: TGCGCCAGCAGCCGGTGGGGAGAAACTAGCGGGAGGAGAGACGAGCAGTACTTC. This sequence encodes CASSRWGETSGRRDEQYF. Using reference TRBV5-1 and TRBJ2-7 for the parts outside the CDR3, the full variable domain is KAGVTQTPRYLIKTRGQQVTLSCSPISGHRSVSWYQQTPGQGLQFLFEYFSETQRNKGNFPGRFSGRQFSNSRSEMNVSTLELGDSALYLCASSRWGETSGRRDEQYFGPGTRLTVT.

The genes are TRBV28 and TRBJ1-5; D remains ambiguous. The CDR3 is 14 amino acids. The V gene lost 4 bases and the J gene lost 11 bases, with 18 bases spanning the gap. CDR1 is MDHEN, CDR2 SYDVKM, per germline. DNA of the CDR3: TGTGCCAGCAGTTCTTCCCCTGGACTGCCGACCCAGCATTTT. Amino acids: CASSSSPGLPTQHF. The full variable domain, its missing parts supplied by reference TRBV28 and TRBJ1-5, is DVKVTQSSRYLVKRTGEKVFLECVQDMDHENMFWYRQDPGLGLRLIYFSYDVKMKEKGDIPEGYSVSREKKERFSLILESASTNQTSMYLCASSSSPGLPTQHFGDGTRLSIL.